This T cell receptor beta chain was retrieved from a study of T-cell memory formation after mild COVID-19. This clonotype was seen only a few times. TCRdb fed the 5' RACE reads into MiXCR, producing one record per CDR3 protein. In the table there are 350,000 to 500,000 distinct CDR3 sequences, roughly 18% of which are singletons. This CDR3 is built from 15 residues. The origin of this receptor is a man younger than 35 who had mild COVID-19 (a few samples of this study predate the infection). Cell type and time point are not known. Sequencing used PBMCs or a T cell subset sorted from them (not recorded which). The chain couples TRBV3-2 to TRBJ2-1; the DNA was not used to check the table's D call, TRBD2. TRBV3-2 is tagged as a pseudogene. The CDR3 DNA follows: TGTGCCAGCAGACAAGCCCAGCGGGGGGGCAATGAGCAGTTCTTC. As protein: CASRQAQRGGNEQFF.